This TCR beta chain was observed in a study of T cells in Graves' hyperthyroidism and ophthalmopathy. Study-wide points: The majority of expanded thyroid clonotypes above 0.001 also appeared in blood. Ophthalmopathy cases were set apart from stable hyperthyroidism by a 13 V-J model. Progression to ophthalmopathy was predicted a median of approximately 6.4 months early.

The table lists this clonotype with many counts. Its antigen remains unknown. Germline CDR1 reads ENHRY; CDR2 reads SYGVKD. V lost 4 bases to trimming and J lost 5 bases; unmatched junction nucleotides: 16. This CDR3 spans 17 amino acids. Amplification of TCR beta CDR3 regions was performed using RNA transcripts as template. HTBI primers were used for first-round RT-PCR of the TCR CDR3. TCRdb re-called the multiplex PCR reads through MiXCR, storing one row per CDR3 protein. The repertoire has about 560,000 distinct CDR3 sequences, about a sixth of them found once; the top ten carry about 7%. The patients, who ranged from 18 to 65 in age, presented with newly diagnosed hyperthyroidism lasting under 2 months.

Sequenced input: blood. The V gene is TRBV10-3, the J gene TRBJ2-5; 7 bases are shared with TRBD1. This clonotype originated in a woman in her twenties or thirties with Graves' hyperthyroidism. The CDR3 sequence: CAISGIYEEDRVETQYF. The CDR3 bases are TGTGCCATCAGTGGCATCTACGAGGAAGACAGGGTGGAGACCCAGTACTTC.